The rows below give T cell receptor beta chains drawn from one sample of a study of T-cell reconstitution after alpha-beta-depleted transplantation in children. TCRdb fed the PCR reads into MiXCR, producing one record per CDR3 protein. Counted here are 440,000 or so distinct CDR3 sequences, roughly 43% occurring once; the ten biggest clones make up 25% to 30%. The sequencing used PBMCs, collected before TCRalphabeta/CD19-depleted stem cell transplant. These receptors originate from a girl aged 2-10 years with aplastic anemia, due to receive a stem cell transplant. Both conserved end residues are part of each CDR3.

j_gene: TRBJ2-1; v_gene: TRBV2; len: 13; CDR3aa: CAVTISSYNEQFF
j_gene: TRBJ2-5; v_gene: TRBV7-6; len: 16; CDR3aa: CASSLATSGGWGGQYF
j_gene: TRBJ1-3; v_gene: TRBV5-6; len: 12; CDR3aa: CASSGAGNTIYF
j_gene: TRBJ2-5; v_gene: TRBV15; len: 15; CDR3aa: CATSRDGTGQETQYF
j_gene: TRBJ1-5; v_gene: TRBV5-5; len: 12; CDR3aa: CASSQGQGPRHF
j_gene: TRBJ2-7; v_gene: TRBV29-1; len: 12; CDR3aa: CSTGSPPYEQYF
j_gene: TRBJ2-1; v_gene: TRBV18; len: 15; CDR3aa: CASSPPDSGINEQFF
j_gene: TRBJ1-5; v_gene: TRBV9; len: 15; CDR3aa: CASSVSGTGIQPQHF
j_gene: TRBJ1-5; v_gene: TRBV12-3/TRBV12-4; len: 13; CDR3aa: CASGGRGNQPQHF
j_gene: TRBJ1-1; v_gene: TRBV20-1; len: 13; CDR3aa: CSARGTGGAEAFF
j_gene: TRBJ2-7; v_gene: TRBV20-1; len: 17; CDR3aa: CCARDLLAGGAAYEQYF
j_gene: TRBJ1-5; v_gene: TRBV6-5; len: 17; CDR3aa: CASSYGPPDYSNQPQHF
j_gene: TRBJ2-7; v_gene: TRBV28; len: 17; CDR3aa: CASSSSTGGKTSYEQYF
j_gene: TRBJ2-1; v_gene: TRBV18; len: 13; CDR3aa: CASSPQSDREQFF
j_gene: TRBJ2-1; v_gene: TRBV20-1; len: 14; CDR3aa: CSAKTSSGSNEQFF
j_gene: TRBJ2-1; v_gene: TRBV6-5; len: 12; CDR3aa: CASSYSRVEQFF
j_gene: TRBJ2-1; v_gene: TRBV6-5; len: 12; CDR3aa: CASRARTGEQFF
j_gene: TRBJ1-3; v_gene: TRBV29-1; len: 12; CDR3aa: CSVGVAGNTIYF
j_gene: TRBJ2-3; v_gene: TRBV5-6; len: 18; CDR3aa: CASSAWLAGAVSTDTQYF
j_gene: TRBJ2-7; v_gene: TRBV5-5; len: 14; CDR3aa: CASSMDWNSYEQYF
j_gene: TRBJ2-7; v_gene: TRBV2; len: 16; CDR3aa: CASSEPVGDRDYEQYF
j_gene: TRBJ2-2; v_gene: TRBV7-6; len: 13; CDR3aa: CASRHGSTGELFF
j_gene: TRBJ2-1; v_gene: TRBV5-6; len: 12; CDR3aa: CASSITGEPQFF
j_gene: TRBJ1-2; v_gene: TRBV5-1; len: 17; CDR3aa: CASSPLETPPANYGYTF
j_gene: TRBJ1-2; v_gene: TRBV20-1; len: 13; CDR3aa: CSAPRTANYGYTF
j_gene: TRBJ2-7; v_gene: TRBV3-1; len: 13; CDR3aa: CASSMDRVAEQYF
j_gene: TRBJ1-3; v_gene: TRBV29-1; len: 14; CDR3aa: CSVETGVGGNTIYF
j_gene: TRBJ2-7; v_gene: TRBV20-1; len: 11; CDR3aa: CSAKLPRGQYF
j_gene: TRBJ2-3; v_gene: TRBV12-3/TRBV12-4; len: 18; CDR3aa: CASSLYRTSGRFADTQYF
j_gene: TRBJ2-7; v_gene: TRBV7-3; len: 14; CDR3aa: CPSSPRRGDSEQYF
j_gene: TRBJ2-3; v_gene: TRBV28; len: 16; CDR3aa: CASSSVLEQGIDTQYF
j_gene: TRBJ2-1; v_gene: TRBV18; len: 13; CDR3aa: CASSPLVSNEQFF
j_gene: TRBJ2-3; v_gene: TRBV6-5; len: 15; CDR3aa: CASSYGGGRTDTQYF
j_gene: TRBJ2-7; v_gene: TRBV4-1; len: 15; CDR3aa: CASSPSPGTAYEQYF
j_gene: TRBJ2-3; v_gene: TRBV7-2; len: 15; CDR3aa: CASSLAGLEGDTQYF
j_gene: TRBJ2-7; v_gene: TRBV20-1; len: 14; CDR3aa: CSATGLAGAYEQYF
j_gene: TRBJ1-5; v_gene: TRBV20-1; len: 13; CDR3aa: CSASRQGDGPQHF